Listed below are T cell receptor beta chains from one sample, sequenced in a study of blood T cell repertoires in COVID-19. Clones were sequenced by immunoSEQ multiplex PCR, and TCRdb holds only the in-frame ones, with some missing. The sample carries about 240,000 clones, approximately 83% recorded once. Sequenced sample: peripheral blood. All receptors come from a man aged 25 to 40 who had recovered from COVID-19. Each CDR3 is given with its conserved first and last residue. A D gene is named only where the DNA matches it firmly. The size entry is marked missing in some rows and otherwise reads once, few, many or a size class.

clone_size: NA; v_call: TRBV7-9; d_call: TRBD2; j_call: TRBJ2-7; cdr3_aa: CASSPASGGSYEQYF; cdr3_nt: TGTGCCAGCAGCCCGGCTAGCGGGGGTTCCTACGAGCAGTACTTC
clone_size: once; v_call: TRBV14; d_call: NA; j_call: TRBJ1-2; cdr3_aa: CASSQLNYGYTF; cdr3_nt: TGTGCCAGCAGCCAACTAAACTATGGCTACACCTTC
clone_size: NA; v_call: TRBV20-1; d_call: NA; j_call: TRBJ1-1; cdr3_aa: CSASQSVNTEAFF; cdr3_nt: TGCAGTGCTAGTCAGTCTGTGAACACTGAAGCTTTCTTT
clone_size: NA; v_call: TRBV2; d_call: TRBD1; j_call: TRBJ1-5; cdr3_aa: CASSGTGQSNQPQHF; cdr3_nt: TGTGCCAGCAGTGGGACAGGACAGAGCAATCAGCCCCAGCATTTT
clone_size: few; v_call: TRBV7-9; d_call: NA; j_call: TRBJ1-2; cdr3_aa: CASGAGALGYTF; cdr3_nt: TGTGCCAGCGGCGCGGGGGCCCTAGGCTACACCTTC
clone_size: few; v_call: TRBV5-6; d_call: NA; j_call: TRBJ2-2; cdr3_aa: CASRVQASYTGELFF; cdr3_nt: TGTGCCAGCAGGGTACAGGCGTCATACACCGGGGAGCTGTTTTTT
clone_size: once; v_call: TRBV27; d_call: TRBD1; j_call: TRBJ1-2; cdr3_aa: CASPEDRGSYGYTF; cdr3_nt: TGTGCCAGCCCCGAGGACAGGGGCTCTTATGGCTACACCTTC
clone_size: NA; v_call: TRBV18; d_call: NA; j_call: TRBJ2-6; cdr3_aa: CASSPTRSINVLTF; cdr3_nt: TGTGCCAGCTCACCAACCCGAAGCATAAACGTCCTGACTTTC
clone_size: NA; v_call: TRBV18; d_call: NA; j_call: TRBJ1-5; cdr3_aa: CASSRQGSNQPQHF; cdr3_nt: TGTGCCAGCTCACGGCAGGGTTCGAATCAGCCCCAGCATTTT
clone_size: NA; v_call: TRBV28; d_call: TRBD1; j_call: TRBJ1-1; cdr3_aa: CASSSPGRGRGTEAFF; cdr3_nt: TGTGCCAGCAGTTCCCCCGGGAGGGGGCGAGGCACTGAAGCTTTCTTT
clone_size: once; v_call: TRBV19; d_call: TRBD1; j_call: TRBJ1-2; cdr3_aa: CASSGATWTGRNYGYTF; cdr3_nt: TGTGCCAGTAGTGGGGCGACATGGACAGGGAGGAACTATGGCTACACCTTC
clone_size: NA; v_call: TRBV6-5; d_call: NA; j_call: TRBJ1-3; cdr3_aa: CAALESAGNTIYF; cdr3_nt: TGTGCAGCCCTAGAGTCGGCTGGAAACACCATATATTTT
clone_size: NA; v_call: TRBV7-2; d_call: NA; j_call: TRBJ2-1; cdr3_aa: CASSHPRNEQFF; cdr3_nt: TGTGCCAGCAGTCACCCCAGGAATGAGCAGTTCTTC
clone_size: NA; v_call: TRBV7-9; d_call: TRBD2; j_call: TRBJ2-3; cdr3_aa: CASSLGLAETDTQYF; cdr3_nt: TGTGCCAGCAGCCTGGGACTAGCGGAAACAGATACGCAGTATTTT
clone_size: NA; v_call: TRBV7-9; d_call: NA; j_call: TRBJ2-2; cdr3_aa: CASSWSGINTGELFF; cdr3_nt: TGTGCCAGCAGCTGGTCAGGGATAAACACCGGGGAGCTGTTTTTT
clone_size: NA; v_call: TRBV6-6; d_call: NA; j_call: TRBJ2-3; cdr3_aa: CASSYGQRTDTQYF; cdr3_nt: TGTGCCAGCAGTTACGGGCAACGCACAGATACGCAGTATTTT
clone_size: few; v_call: TRBV5-1; d_call: TRBD1; j_call: TRBJ2-2; cdr3_aa: CASSLAWTGTRGATGELFF; cdr3_nt: TGCGCCAGCAGCTTGGCCTGGACAGGGACGCGGGGTGCCACCGGGGAGCTGTTTTTT
clone_size: NA; v_call: TRBV18; d_call: NA; j_call: TRBJ1-5; cdr3_aa: CASSPGDGAQPQHF; cdr3_nt: TGTGCCAGCTCACCAGGTGATGGAGCTCAGCCCCAGCATTTT
clone_size: NA; v_call: TRBV9; d_call: NA; j_call: TRBJ2-3; cdr3_aa: CASSVGPSTDTQYF; cdr3_nt: TGTGCCAGCAGCGTAGGGCCCTCCACAGATACGCAGTATTTT
clone_size: few; v_call: TRBV7-9; d_call: NA; j_call: TRBJ1-1; cdr3_aa: CASSFGVGEAFF; cdr3_nt: TGTGCCAGCAGCTTCGGGGTTGGTGAAGCTTTCTTT
clone_size: NA; v_call: TRBV11-2; d_call: NA; j_call: TRBJ2-5; cdr3_aa: CASSLGYETQYF; cdr3_nt: TGTGCCAGCAGCCTCGGGTACGAGACCCAGTACTTC
clone_size: NA; v_call: TRBV5-8; d_call: NA; j_call: TRBJ2-1; cdr3_aa: CASSWGGQGNEQFF; cdr3_nt: TGTGCCAGCAGCTGGGGTGGGCAGGGGAATGAGCAGTTCTTC
clone_size: NA; v_call: TRBV2; d_call: TRBD1; j_call: TRBJ2-2; cdr3_aa: CASNDGTGGTGELFF; cdr3_nt: TGTGCCAGCAATGACGGGACAGGGGGTACCGGGGAGCTGTTTTTT
clone_size: NA; v_call: TRBV5-1; d_call: TRBD1; j_call: TRBJ1-1; cdr3_aa: CASSLGSGQGTEAFF; cdr3_nt: TGCGCCAGCAGCTTGGGATCCGGACAGGGAACTGAAGCTTTCTTT
clone_size: NA; v_call: TRBV19; d_call: TRBD2; j_call: TRBJ2-1; cdr3_aa: CASSTPSGGVYEQFF; cdr3_nt: TGTGCCAGTAGTACCCCTAGCGGGGGGGTGTATGAGCAGTTCTTC
clone_size: NA; v_call: TRBV3-1/TRBV3-2; d_call: NA; j_call: TRBJ2-5; cdr3_aa: CASIRVIGETQYF; cdr3_nt: TGTGCCAGCATCCGGGTAATAGGAGAGACCCAGTACTTC
clone_size: NA; v_call: TRBV11-2; d_call: NA; j_call: TRBJ1-1; cdr3_aa: CASSSRTGGLNTEAFF; cdr3_nt: TGTGCCAGCAGCTCACGTACCGGGGGGCTGAACACTGAAGCTTTCTTT
clone_size: NA; v_call: TRBV6-5; d_call: NA; j_call: TRBJ1-2; cdr3_aa: CASSYSAALRGYGYTF; cdr3_nt: TGTGCCAGCAGTTACTCGGCGGCCCTTCGGGGCTATGGCTACACCTTC
clone_size: NA; v_call: TRBV14; d_call: TRBD1; j_call: TRBJ2-2; cdr3_aa: CASSQNLILAGGANTGELFF; cdr3_nt: TGTGCCAGCAGCCAAAACTTAATCCTCGCAGGGGGCGCGAACACCGGGGAGCTGTTTTTT
clone_size: NA; v_call: TRBV2; d_call: TRBD2; j_call: TRBJ2-5; cdr3_aa: CASGSSGGDSATQYF; cdr3_nt: TGTGCCAGCGGAAGTAGCGGGGGGGACAGCGCGACCCAGTACTTC
clone_size: NA; v_call: TRBV7-3; d_call: NA; j_call: TRBJ1-2; cdr3_aa: CASSLQPGPQKAF; cdr3_nt: TGTGCCAGCAGCCTTCAGCCAGGGCCCCAAAAGGCCTTC
clone_size: NA; v_call: TRBV28; d_call: NA; j_call: TRBJ2-6; cdr3_aa: CASSLSQPFSGANVLTF; cdr3_nt: TGTGCCAGCAGTTTATCACAGCCCTTCTCTGGGGCCAACGTCCTGACTTTC
clone_size: NA; v_call: TRBV5-1; d_call: NA; j_call: TRBJ1-1; cdr3_aa: CASSLARGRDTEAFF; cdr3_nt: TGCGCCAGCAGCCTTGCGCGGGGGAGGGACACTGAAGCTTTCTTT
clone_size: NA; v_call: TRBV5-1; d_call: TRBD2; j_call: TRBJ2-1; cdr3_aa: CASSLSTSGGYNEQFF; cdr3_nt: TGCGCCAGCAGCTTGTCCACTAGCGGGGGCTACAATGAGCAGTTCTTC
clone_size: NA; v_call: TRBV12-3/TRBV12-4; d_call: NA; j_call: TRBJ2-7; cdr3_aa: CASSLNGNSQQYF; cdr3_nt: TGTGCCAGCAGTTTAAATGGTAACAGTCAGCAGTACTTC
clone_size: NA; v_call: TRBV19; d_call: TRBD1; j_call: TRBJ1-5; cdr3_aa: CASIGTGVQPQHF; cdr3_nt: TGTGCCAGTATCGGGACAGGGGTTCAGCCCCAGCATTTT
clone_size: NA; v_call: TRBV10-3; d_call: NA; j_call: TRBJ2-3; cdr3_aa: CAINSEESRDTQYF; cdr3_nt: TGTGCCATCAACTCAGAGGAGAGTAGAGATACGCAGTATTTT
clone_size: NA; v_call: TRBV28; d_call: NA; j_call: TRBJ2-1; cdr3_aa: CASSLGAGLHNEQFF; cdr3_nt: TGTGCCAGCAGTTTAGGAGCCGGACTCCACAATGAGCAGTTCTTC
clone_size: once; v_call: TRBV6-5; d_call: TRBD1; j_call: TRBJ2-7; cdr3_aa: CASSSTGEIYEQYF; cdr3_nt: TGTGCCAGCAGTAGCACAGGGGAGATCTACGAGCAGTACTTC
clone_size: NA; v_call: TRBV18; d_call: NA; j_call: TRBJ1-5; cdr3_aa: CASSSMDRVNQPQHF; cdr3_nt: TGTGCCAGCTCATCGATGGACAGAGTTAATCAGCCCCAGCATTTT